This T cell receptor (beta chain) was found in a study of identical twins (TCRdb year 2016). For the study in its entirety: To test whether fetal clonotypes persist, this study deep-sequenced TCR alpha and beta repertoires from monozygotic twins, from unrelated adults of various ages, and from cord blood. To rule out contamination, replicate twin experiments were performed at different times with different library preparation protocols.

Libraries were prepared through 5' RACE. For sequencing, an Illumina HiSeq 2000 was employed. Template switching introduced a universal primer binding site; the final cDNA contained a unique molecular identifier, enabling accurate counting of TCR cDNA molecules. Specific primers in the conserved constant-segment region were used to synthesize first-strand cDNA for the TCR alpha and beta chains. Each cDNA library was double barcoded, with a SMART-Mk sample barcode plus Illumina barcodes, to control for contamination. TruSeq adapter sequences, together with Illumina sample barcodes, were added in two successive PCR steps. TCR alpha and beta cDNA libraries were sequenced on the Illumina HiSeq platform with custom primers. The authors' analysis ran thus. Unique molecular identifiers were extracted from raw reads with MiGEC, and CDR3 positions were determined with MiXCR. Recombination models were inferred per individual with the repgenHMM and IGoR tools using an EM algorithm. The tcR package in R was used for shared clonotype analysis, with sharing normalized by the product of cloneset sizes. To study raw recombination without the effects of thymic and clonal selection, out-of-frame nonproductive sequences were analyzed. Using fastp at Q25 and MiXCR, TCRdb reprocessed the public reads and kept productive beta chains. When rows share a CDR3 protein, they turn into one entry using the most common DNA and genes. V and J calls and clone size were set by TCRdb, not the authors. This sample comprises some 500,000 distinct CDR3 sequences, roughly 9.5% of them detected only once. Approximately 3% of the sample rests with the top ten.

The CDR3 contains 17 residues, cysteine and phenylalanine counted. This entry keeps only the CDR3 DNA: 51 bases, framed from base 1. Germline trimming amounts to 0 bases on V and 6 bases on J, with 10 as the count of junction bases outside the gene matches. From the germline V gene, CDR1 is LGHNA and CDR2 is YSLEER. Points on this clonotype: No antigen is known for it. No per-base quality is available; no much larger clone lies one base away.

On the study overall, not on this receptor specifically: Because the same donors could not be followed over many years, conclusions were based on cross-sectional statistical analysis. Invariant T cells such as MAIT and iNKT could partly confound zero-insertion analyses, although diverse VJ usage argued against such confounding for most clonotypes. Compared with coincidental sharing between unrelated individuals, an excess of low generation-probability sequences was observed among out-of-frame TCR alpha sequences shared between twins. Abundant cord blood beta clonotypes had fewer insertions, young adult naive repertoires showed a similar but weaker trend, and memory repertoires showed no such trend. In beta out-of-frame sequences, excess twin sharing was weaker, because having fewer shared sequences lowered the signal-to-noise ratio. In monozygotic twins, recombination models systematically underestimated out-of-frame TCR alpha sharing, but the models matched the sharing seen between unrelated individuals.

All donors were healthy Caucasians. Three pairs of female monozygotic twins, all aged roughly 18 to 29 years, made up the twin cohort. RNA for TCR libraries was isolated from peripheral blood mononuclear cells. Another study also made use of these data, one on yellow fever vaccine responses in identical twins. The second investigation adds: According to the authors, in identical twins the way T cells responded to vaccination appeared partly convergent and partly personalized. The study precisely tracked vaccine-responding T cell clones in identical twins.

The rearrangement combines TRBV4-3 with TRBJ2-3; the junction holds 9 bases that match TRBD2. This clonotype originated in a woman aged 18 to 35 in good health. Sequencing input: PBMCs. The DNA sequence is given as TGCGCCAGCAGCCAAGAAGCTCGGCGGGAGGGGTTGGATACGCAGTATTTT. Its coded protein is CASSQEARREGLDTQYF.